The source of this TCR beta chain is a study of blood T cell repertoires in COVID-19 (dated by TCRdb to 2018 to 2020). In terms of the full investigation: Samples covering the acute and convalescent phases of COVID-19 were provided by collaborators in the United States, Italy and Spain. The prospective study material was composed of cDNA or gDNA derived from T cells, B-cell-depleted T cells, or PBMCs. Subjects who had been exposed to COVID-19, were actively infected with it, or had recovered from it provided the deeply sampled blood TCRbeta repertoires that made up the dataset. The repertoires were released in a freely available public database intended as a resource for research on the immune response to SARS-CoV-2. Samples came from the ongoing ImmuneRACE study (first 160 participants) plus 1,254 subjects from 6 global collaborators. Nearly every sample came with metadata listing a de-identified subject ID, COVID-19 status, age in years and sex. Where available, HLA class I and class II types were obtained from metadata supplied by the sample provider rather than from assay-based typing. Results and caveats for the whole study, not just this receptor: The amount of clinical and demographic metadata varied by source and participant and was provided uncurated.

To note about this clone: Its target antigen remains unknown. Base qualities are not at hand, and no much larger clone is one base apart.

Compared with germline, V lacks 5 bases and J lacks 3 bases; bases without a gene match: 10. CDR1 and CDR2, per the germline V gene (reference sequence), are SEHNR and FQNEAQ. Measured from the cysteine to the phenylalanine, the CDR3 is 15 residues long. The read is trimmed to its CDR3 DNA, 45 bases read in frame from base 1. At one collaborating source in Seattle, patients were enrolled during active infection and were followed longitudinally through the course of disease. The collaborating institutions used their own protocols to collect whole blood in K2EDTA tubes. Collaborator samples were shipped for TCRbeta analysis as frozen whole blood, isolated PBMCs, or DNA extracted from either sample type. TCRbeta CDR3 regions were amplified from genomic DNA by means of the immunoSEQ Assay, a bias-controlled multiplex PCR. In the paper's pipeline: The number of nucleated cells in each sample was estimated from the amplification of reference gene primers within the assay. Sequence reads were collapsed and filtered to measure the absolute abundance of every unique TCRbeta CDR3 rearrangement. For each sample, productive Simpson clonality was calculated as the square root of Simpson's diversity index across productive rearrangements. TCRdb provides this immuneACCESS table in a form limited to in-frame rearrangements. Some clones are lacking; in checked studies, under half of them reflect an unresolved V gene, and why the rest are absent is not known. That table furnishes V, J and clone size, whereas the DNA furnished D and trimming. The sample table shows tens of thousands of clones, and 75% to 80% are seen once. Roughly 6.7% of the sample is taken by the ten largest.

The chain employs TRBV7-9 and TRBJ2-7, with 7 central nucleotides matching TRBD1. Source material: peripheral blood. The receptor comes from a man aged 65-85 years with COVID-19, enrolled during active disease. The sequenced DNA: TGTGCCAGCAGCACGGGACAGAACTTATACTACGAGCAGTACTTC. It codes for CASSTGQNLYYEQYF.